These 23 T cell receptor beta chains were sequenced from one sample in a study of blood T cell repertoires in COVID-19. Clones were sequenced by immunoSEQ multiplex PCR, and TCRdb holds only the in-frame ones, with some missing. The table includes 100,000 to 150,000 clones, around nine tenths detected once. Sequenced: peripheral blood. These receptors came from a man in his fifties or sixties with COVID-19, enrolled during active disease.

The chain carries TRBV21-1 and TRBJ1-5; the table gives TRBD1 as D, unverified against the DNA. TRBV21-1 is a pseudogene. This CDR3 region has 16 residues. The CDR3 loop is CASSKAQGVSNQPQHF. The CDR3 nucleotides are TGTGCCAGCAGCAAAGCCCAGGGTGTAAGCAATCAGCCCCAGCATTTT.

The rearrangement links TRBV28 to TRBJ1-2; D is ambiguous. CDR3 length: 12 residues. V lost 2 bases, J lost 8 bases, and 9 bases lay in between. Germline loops: CDR1 MDHEN, CDR2 SYDVKM. The CDR3 loop reads CASSLVLSGYTF. Here the CDR3 DNA reads TGTGCCAGCAGTTTAGTTCTGTCCGGCTACACCTTC.

This clone was recorded once. V and J are TRBV7-7 and TRBJ1-5; D not resolved. The CDR3 has 13 amino acids. Germline V lookup: CDR1 SSHAT, CDR2 FNYEAQ (reference sequence). V lost 1 base and J lost 4, with 5 bases in between. This CDR3 reads CASSLDLNQPQHF. The CDR3 DNA reads TGTGCCAGCAGCTTAGACTTGAATCAGCCCCAGCATTTT.

The chain couples TRBV5-4 to TRBJ1-2; TRBD1 agrees at 7 bases. Trimming cost V 5 bases and J 3 bases; bases outside gene matches: 4. CDR1 is SGHNT, CDR2 YYREEE, per germline (reference sequence). There are 13 residues in the CDR3. Here the CDR3 DNA reads TGTGCCAGCAGTTGGCAGGGGGACTATGGCTACACCTTC. This gives the protein CASSWQGDYGYTF.

The V and J genes are TRBV7-3 and TRBJ2-1; 9 bases are shared with TRBD2. With V trimmed by 0 bases and J by 7 bases, 4 bases remained unmatched. This CDR3 has 15 residues. Germline values: CDR1 SGHTA, CDR2 FQGTGA. As DNA, the CDR3 is TGTGCCAGCAGCTTAACGGGCGGGAGGGGAAATGAGCAGTTCTTC. Translating gives CASSLTGGRGNEQFF.

The V and J genes are TRBV7-9 and TRBJ2-3; TRBD2 matches at 7 bases. Germline V CDR1 and CDR2: SEHNR, FQNEAQ (reference sequence). The CDR3 has 17 amino acids. V lost 3 bases and J lost 4; bases outside the gene matches: 13. CDR3 sequence reads: CASSLLGAGDPPDTQYF. The CDR3 DNA is TGTGCCAGCAGCTTGCTGGGCGCGGGAGATCCCCCAGATACGCAGTATTTT.

By share, this clone ranks as medium-sized (0.01 to 0.1%). The CDR3 spells CASSDGGGGQPQHF. The DNA of the CDR3 is TGTGCCAGCAGTGATGGAGGTGGCGGGCAGCCCCAGCATTTT. The V call is TRBV6-2 or TRBV6-3, the J call TRBJ1-5, with D unclear. Germline CDR1 reads MNHEY; CDR2 reads SVGEGT. Deletions cut 5 bases from V and 7 bases from J, with 15 bases between. The CDR3 has 14 amino acids.

The V call is TRBV6-5, the J call TRBJ2-3; the D gene is possibly TRBD2 (6 bases). Germline V lookup: CDR1 MNHEY, CDR2 SVGAGI. Trimming shortened V by 7 bases and J by 6 bases, and 14 bases separated the two germline ends. The CDR3 runs to 13 residues. The CDR3 is CASTPGAGDTQYF. The CDR3 nucleotides read TGTGCCAGCACACCGGGAGCCGGGGATACGCAGTATTTT.

The chain joins TRBV5-1 to TRBJ2-7; TRBD1 matches at 8 bases. Trimming cost V 4 bases and J 2 bases; bases outside gene matches: 11. The CDR3 consists of 16 residues. Germline assignment: CDR1 SGHRS and CDR2 YFSETQ. This CDR3 reads CASSPFRDRTTYEQYF. The CDR3 DNA reads TGCGCCAGCAGCCCGTTCCGGGACAGGACCACCTACGAGCAGTACTTC.

V is TRBV25-1 and J is TRBJ2-3; 8 bases are a match to TRBD1. CDR3 length: 16 residues. V was clipped by 2 bases and J by 4 bases; unmatched bases: 8. The germline V gene encodes CDR1 MGHDK and CDR2 SYGVNS. For the CDR3, the DNA is TGTGCCAGCAGTGAAACTCGACAGGGGAGGTCAGATACGCAGTATTTT. Its protein product is CASSETRQGRSDTQYF. Drawing the rest from reference TRBV25-1 and TRBJ2-3, the complete variable domain is EADIYQTPRYLVIGTGKKITLECSQTMGHDKMYWYQQDPGMELHLIHYSYGVNSTEKGDLSSESTVSRIRTEHFPLTLESARPSHTSQYLCASSETRQGRSDTQYFGPGTRLTVL.

The V call is TRBV6-1, the J call TRBJ2-7; D remains unclear. The ends were cut back, 3 bases at V and 2 bases at J, with 8 bases in the middle. Germline V lookup: CDR1 MNHNS, CDR2 SASEGT. The CDR3 has 13 amino acids. The CDR3 nucleotides read TGTGCCAGCAGTGAGCGGAATCCCTACGAGCAGTACTTC. It specifies CASSERNPYEQYF.

The chain links TRBV5-1 to TRBJ1-1; weak D call: TRBD1 (6 bases). Trimming cost V 2 bases and J 1 base, with 12 bases left between them. Germline assignment: CDR1 SGHRS and CDR2 YFSETQ. The CDR3 consists of 15 residues. In DNA form, the CDR3 reads TGCGCCAGCAGCTTTAACAGGGATTCGAACACTGAAGCTTTCTTT. This sequence encodes CASSFNRDSNTEAFF.

The chain is built from TRBV4-1 and TRBJ1-1; D is perhaps TRBD1 (6 bases). Germline V gives CDR1 MGHRA, CDR2 YSYEKL. Trimming left V 2 bases short and J 3 bases short, with 13 bases between. This CDR3 has 15 residues. CDR3: CASSQTGYADTEAFF. CDR3 nucleotide sequence: TGCGCCAGCAGCCAAACAGGGTACGCGGACACTGAAGCTTTCTTT.

This chain uses TRBV21-1 with TRBJ2-1; whether TRBD1, the table's D call, matches the DNA was not checked. TRBV21-1 is recorded as a pseudogene. The CDR3 spans 17 residues. CDR3 residues: CASSIRTGTPGGNEQFF. The DNA of the CDR3 is TGTGCCAGCAGCATCCGAACCGGGACACCTGGGGGCAATGAGCAGTTCTTC.

The chain links TRBV7-2 to TRBJ2-3, with D possibly being TRBD1 (6 bases). The CDR3 extends over 17 amino acids. V was trimmed by 2 bases and J by 2 bases, leaving 17 bases between them. Germline values: CDR1 SGHTA, CDR2 FQGNSA. CDR3 in amino acids: CASSLSGGPATTDTQYF. The CDR3 region has the DNA TGTGCCAGCAGCTTAAGTGGGGGCCCAGCCACCACAGATACGCAGTATTTT.

This clone has only one observation. The chain uses TRBV4-1 and TRBJ1-2; TRBD1 matches 10 bases. V gave up 4 bases and J gave up 2 bases; unmatched junction bases: 1. The CDR3 runs 14 residues. Germline V gives CDR1 MGHRA, CDR2 YSYEKL. CDR3 amino acids: CASSPDRGNYGYTF. The CDR3 bases are TGCGCCAGCAGCCCGGACAGGGGGAACTATGGCTACACCTTC.

V gene TRBV15 combines with J gene TRBJ2-7; 7 bases map to TRBD2. V gave up 6 bases and J gave up 3 bases; unmatched junction bases: 5. Germline V gives CDR1 LNHNV, CDR2 YYDKDF (reference sequence). This CDR3 spans 13 amino acids. CDR3 region: CATSGGEGYEQYF. The CDR3 DNA follows: TGTGCCACCAGTGGGGGGGAGGGCTACGAGCAGTACTTC.

This chain links TRBV6-6 with TRBJ1-2, with D perhaps TRBD1 (6 bases). This CDR3 spans 14 amino acids. With 1 base removed from V and 3 bases from J, the gap between germline ends came to 9 bases. Germline V CDR1 and CDR2: MNHNY, SVGAGI (reference sequence). In nucleotides, the CDR3 is TGTGCCAGCAGTTACTTAGGGGGTGACTATGGCTACACCTTC. It yields the protein CASSYLGGDYGYTF.

The chain employs TRBV5-6 and TRBJ1-4; D not certain. Trimming removed 0 bases at V and 8 bases at J, with 11 bases between. This CDR3 spans 14 amino acids. CDR1 and CDR2 (germline): SGHDT, YYEEEE. The CDR3 coding sequence is TGTGCCAGCAGCTTGGGAGGGTTTGGGGAAAAACTGTTTTTT. Translating gives CASSLGGFGEKLFF.

V and J are TRBV7-3 and TRBJ2-1; TRBD1 agrees at 7 bases. V trimming: 2 bases; J trimming: 3 bases; junction bases outside the gene matches: 4. The germline V gene encodes CDR1 SGHTA and CDR2 FQGTGA. This CDR3 spans 15 amino acids. In DNA, the CDR3 is TGTGCCAGCAGCTTAGGCGGACAGGACTACAATGAGCAGTTCTTC. This codes for CASSLGGQDYNEQFF.

The chain recombines TRBV3-1 (or the pseudogene TRBV3-2) with TRBJ2-1; D is unclear. Germline assignment: CDR1 LGHDT and CDR2 YNNKEL (reference sequence). Trimming left V 4 bases short and J 8 bases short, with 15 bases between. The CDR3 loop spans 14 amino acids. CDR3 coding DNA: TGTGCCAGCAGCCCGGGTCCGGGTGTCGATGAGCAGTTCTTC. Protein: CASSPGPGVDEQFF.

V usage is TRBV5-1 and J usage is TRBJ1-3; D is perhaps TRBD1 (5 bases). This CDR3 is 15 amino acids long. The V gene lost 1 base and the J gene lost 2 bases, with 10 bases spanning the gap. CDR1 is SGHRS and CDR2 is YFSETQ in the germline V gene. DNA for the CDR3: TGCGCCAGCAGCTTGTCCGGGGGGACTGGAAACACCATATATTTT. The encoded protein is CASSLSGGTGNTIYF.

The J gene is TRBJ2-7, the V gene TRBV11-3; D perhaps matches TRBD2 (6 bases). Germline CDR1 and CDR2: SGHNT and YENEEA. The CDR3 totals 16 residues. Trimming left V 4 bases short and J 3 bases short, with 19 bases between. The CDR3 protein is CASSSTLGRDFYEQYF. The CDR3 coding sequence is TGTGCCAGCAGCTCCACCTTAGGAAGGGACTTCTACGAGCAGTACTTC. Filled out from reference TRBV11-3 and TRBJ2-7, the complete variable domain reads EAGVVQSPRYKIIEKKQPVAFWCNPISGHNTLYWYLQNLGQGPELLIRYENEEAVDDSQLPKDRFSAERLKGVDSTLKIQPAELGDSAVYLCASSSTLGRDFYEQYFGPGTRLTVT.